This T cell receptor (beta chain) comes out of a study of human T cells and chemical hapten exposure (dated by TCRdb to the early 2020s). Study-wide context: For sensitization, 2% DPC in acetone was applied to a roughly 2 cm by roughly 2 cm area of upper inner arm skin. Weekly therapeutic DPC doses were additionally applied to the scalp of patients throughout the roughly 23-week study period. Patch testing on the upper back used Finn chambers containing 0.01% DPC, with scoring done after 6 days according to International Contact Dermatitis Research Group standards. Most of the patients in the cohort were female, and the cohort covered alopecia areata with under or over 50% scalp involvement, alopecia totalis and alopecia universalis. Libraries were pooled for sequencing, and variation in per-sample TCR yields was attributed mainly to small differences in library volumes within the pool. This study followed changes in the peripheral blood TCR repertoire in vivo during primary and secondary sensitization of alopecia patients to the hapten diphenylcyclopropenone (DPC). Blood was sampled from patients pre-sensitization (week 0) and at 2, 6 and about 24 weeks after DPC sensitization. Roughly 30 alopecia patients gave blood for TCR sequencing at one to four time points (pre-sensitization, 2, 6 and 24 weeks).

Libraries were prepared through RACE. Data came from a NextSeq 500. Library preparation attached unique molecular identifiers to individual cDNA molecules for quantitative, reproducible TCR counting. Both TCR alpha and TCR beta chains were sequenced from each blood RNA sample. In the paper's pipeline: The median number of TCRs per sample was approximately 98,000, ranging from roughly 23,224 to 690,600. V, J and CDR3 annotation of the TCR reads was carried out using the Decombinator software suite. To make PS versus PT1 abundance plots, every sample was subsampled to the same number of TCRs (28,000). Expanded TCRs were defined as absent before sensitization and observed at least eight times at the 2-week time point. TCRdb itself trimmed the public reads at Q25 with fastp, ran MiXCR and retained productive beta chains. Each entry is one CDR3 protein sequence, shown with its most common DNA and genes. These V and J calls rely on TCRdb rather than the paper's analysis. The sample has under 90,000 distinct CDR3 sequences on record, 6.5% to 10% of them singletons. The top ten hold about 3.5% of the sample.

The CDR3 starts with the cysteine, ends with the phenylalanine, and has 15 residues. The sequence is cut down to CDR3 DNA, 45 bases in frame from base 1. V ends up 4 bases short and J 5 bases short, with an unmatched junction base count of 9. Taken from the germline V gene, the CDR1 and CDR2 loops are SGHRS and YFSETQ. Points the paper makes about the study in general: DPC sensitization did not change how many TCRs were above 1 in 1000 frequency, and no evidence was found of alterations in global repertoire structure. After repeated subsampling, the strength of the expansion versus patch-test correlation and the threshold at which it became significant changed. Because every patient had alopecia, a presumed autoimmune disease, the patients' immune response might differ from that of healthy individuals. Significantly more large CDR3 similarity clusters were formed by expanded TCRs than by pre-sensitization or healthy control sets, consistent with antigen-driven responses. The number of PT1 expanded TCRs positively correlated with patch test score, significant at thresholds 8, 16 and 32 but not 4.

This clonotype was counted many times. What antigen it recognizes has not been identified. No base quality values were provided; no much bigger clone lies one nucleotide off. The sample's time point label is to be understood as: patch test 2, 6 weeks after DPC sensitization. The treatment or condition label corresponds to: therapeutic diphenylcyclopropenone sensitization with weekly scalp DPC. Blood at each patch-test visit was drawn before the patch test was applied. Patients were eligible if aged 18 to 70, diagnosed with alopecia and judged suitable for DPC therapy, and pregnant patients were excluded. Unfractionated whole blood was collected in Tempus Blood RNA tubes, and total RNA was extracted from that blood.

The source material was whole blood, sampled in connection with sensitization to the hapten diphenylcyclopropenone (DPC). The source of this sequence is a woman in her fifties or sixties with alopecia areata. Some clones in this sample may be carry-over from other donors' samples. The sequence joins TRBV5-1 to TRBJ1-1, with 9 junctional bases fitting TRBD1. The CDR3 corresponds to CASSPGDRVRTEAFF. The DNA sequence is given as TGCGCCAGCAGCCCAGGGGACAGGGTGAGAACTGAAGCTTTCTTT.